This T cell receptor (beta chain) was documented in a study of T-cell memory formation after mild COVID-19. Study-level background: TCR clusters largely stayed donor specific. Overall study results and limits: Those CD4+ clones that contracted were mainly in CM and EM (CD8+ ones in EMRA). Among clones peaking at day 37 in the second wave, SARS-CoV-2 specificity remained unconfirmed.

The table lists this clonotype with a few counts. The antigen remains undetermined. TCRdb re-called the 5' RACE reads through MiXCR, storing one row per CDR3 protein. The sample holds fewer than 200,000 distinct CDR3 sequences; 10% to 15% are singletons and the top ten take roughly 3.3%. V dropped 3 bases and J dropped 9; count of bases not matched to a gene: 10. The length of the CDR3 is 15 residues. The germline V gene has CDR1 DFQATT and CDR2 SNEGSKA (reference sequence). Sample: PBMCs or a T cell subset sorted from them (not recorded which). The TCR comes from a man younger than 35 who had mild COVID-19 (a few samples of this study predate the infection). Cell type and time point are not known. J is TRBJ2-2 and V is TRBV20-1; TRBD2 matches at 10 bases. Here the CDR3 reads CSASSGSGGPRELFF. The CDR3 DNA follows: TGCAGTGCTAGCAGTGGTAGCGGGGGGCCCCGGGAGCTGTTTTTT.